Presented here are 31 T cell receptor beta chains from one specimen sequenced in a study of T cell responses to AZD1222 COVID-19 vaccine. TCRdb's table, derived via immunoSEQ multiplex PCR, lists solely in-frame clones and lacks some. The repertoire has 150,000 to 200,000 clones, 94% of them found once; the top ten carry approximately 0.64%. Sequencing used peripheral blood, obtained on day 0 of AZD1222 vaccination. Every receptor here comes from an adult in good health.

This chain links TRBV6-5 with TRBJ2-2; D is unclear. Trimming took 0 bases from V and 1 from J, leaving 6 bases between them. This CDR3 has 15 residues. Germline V gives CDR1 MNHEY, CDR2 SVGAGI. CDR3 DNA sequence: TGTGCCAGCAGTTACTCGACACAGAACACCGGGGAGCTGTTTTTT. As protein: CASSYSTQNTGELFF.

This chain uses TRBV6-5 with TRBJ1-2; no firm D call. Germline V CDR1 and CDR2: MNHEY, SVGAGI. V lost 4 bases and J 4 bases, leaving 13 bases between the germline ends. This CDR3 has 14 residues. CDR3 region: CASSLTPSSYGYTF. Here the CDR3 DNA reads TGTGCCAGCAGTTTGACACCCTCCAGCTATGGCTACACCTTC.

The chain employs TRBV27 and TRBJ1-6; no definite D call. Deletions cut 6 bases from V and 3 bases from J, with 12 bases between. Looked up from germline, CDR1 is MNHEY and CDR2 is SMNVEV (reference sequence). The CDR3 is 15 residues long. The CDR3, as DNA: TGTGCCAGCAGCCTCGAGGAGGGCTATAATTCACCCCTCCACTTT. Residues: CASSLEEGYNSPLHF.

The CDR3 region is CASSLLGDRDGYTF. CDR3 DNA sequence: TGCGCCAGCAGCTTGTTGGGGGACAGGGATGGCTACACCTTC. The chain is built from TRBV5-1 and TRBJ1-2, with 9 bases aligning to TRBD1. With V trimmed by 1 base and J by 6 bases, 4 bases remained unmatched. The CDR3 is made up of 14 amino acids. Per the germline V gene, CDR1 is SGHRS and CDR2 is YFSETQ.

The gene calls are TRBV6-4 and TRBJ2-3; no firm D call. Per the germline V gene, CDR1 is MRHNA and CDR2 is SNTAGT. CDR3 length: 13 residues. Trimming removed 3 bases at V and 2 bases at J, with 6 bases between. The CDR3 region is CASSDFHTDTQYF. Here the CDR3 DNA reads TGTGCCAGCAGTGATTTCCACACAGATACGCAGTATTTT.

This clone was detected only a few times. The chain links TRBV5-1 to TRBJ2-1, with TRBD1 matching over 9 bases. Germline assignment: CDR1 SGHRS and CDR2 YFSETQ. V was clipped by 4 bases and J by 0 bases; unmatched bases: 8. The CDR3 has 17 amino acids. The CDR3 reads CASSQKDRGISYNEQFF. The CDR3 coding sequence is TGCGCCAGCAGCCAAAAGGACAGGGGCATCTCCTACAATGAGCAGTTCTTC.

J is TRBJ1-1 and V is TRBV5-5, with D possibly matching TRBD1 (5 bases). This CDR3 is 13 amino acids long. Germline assignment: CDR1 SGHKS and CDR2 YYEKEE (reference sequence). V lost 1 base and J 1 base, leaving 5 bases between the germline ends. The CDR3 loop reads CASSLTGNTEAFF. The CDR3 coding sequence is TGTGCCAGCAGCTTGACAGGGAACACTGAAGCTTTCTTT.

The chain uses TRBV7-9 and TRBJ1-1; perhaps TRBD1 as D (6 bases). The CDR3 is 16 amino acids. V gave up 5 bases and J gave up 2 bases, with 18 bases separating them. Germline CDR1 and CDR2: SEHNR and FQNEAQ (reference sequence). This CDR3 is CASSPLGGHVNTEAFF. The CDR3 DNA follows: TGTGCCAGCAGCCCGCTAGGGGGACACGTTAACACTGAAGCTTTCTTT.

This clone appeared a single time. V gene TRBV7-9 combines with J gene TRBJ2-1, with D tentatively TRBD1 or TRBD2 (6 bases each). V dropped 7 bases and J dropped 12 bases, with 22 bases sitting between them. The CDR3 has 14 amino acids. Germline V lookup: CDR1 SEHNR, CDR2 FQNEAQ (reference sequence). CDR3 loop: CASNLGGGTFGQFF. The CDR3 bases are TGTGCCAGCAACCTTGGGGGCGGGACTTTTGGGCAGTTCTTC.

The chain uses TRBV27 and TRBJ2-1, with 12 bases that match TRBD2. The germline CDR1 and CDR2 sequences are MNHEY and SMNVEV (reference sequence). The CDR3 contains 15 residues. V lost 5 bases to trimming and J lost 8 bases; unmatched junction nucleotides: 7. CDR3 in amino acids: CASSPLLAGGYEQFF. CDR3 nucleotide sequence: TGTGCCAGCAGTCCCTTACTAGCGGGAGGATATGAGCAGTTCTTC.

The sample holds one count of this clone. Other DNA sequences within the sample encode an identical CDR3. This chain connects TRBV19 to TRBJ1-1; D is undetermined. Trimming took 9 bases from V and 0 from J, leaving 8 bases between them. The CDR3 covers 12 residues. Germline V lookup: CDR1 LNHDA, CDR2 SQIVND (reference sequence). For the CDR3, the DNA is TGTGCCAGCGGACGGGTGAACACTGAAGCTTTCTTT. This translates into CASGRVNTEAFF.

J is TRBJ1-6 and V is TRBV30; no clear D gene. Germline CDR1 reads GTSNPN; CDR2 reads SVGIG (reference sequence). CDR3 length: 13 amino acids. V lost 4 bases and J lost 9, with 13 bases in between. CDR3 loop: CAWNWGGGSPLHF. CDR3 bases: TGTGCCTGGAATTGGGGAGGAGGTTCACCCCTCCACTTT.

The rearrangement uses TRBV6-4 and TRBJ1-5, with D tentatively TRBD1 (5 bases). Deletions cut 6 bases from V and 1 base from J, with 7 bases between. This CDR3 has 13 residues. The germline CDR1 and CDR2 sequences are MRHNA and SNTAGT. Here the CDR3 reads CASSGGSNQPQHF. The CDR3 DNA sequence: TGTGCCAGCAGCGGGGGGAGCAATCAGCCCCAGCATTTT.

The V and J genes are TRBV18 and TRBJ2-7; D might be TRBD1 (6 bases). Trimming stripped 4 bases from V and 4 bases from J, with 14 bases between. The CDR3 has 14 amino acids. CDR1 is KGHSH, CDR2 LQKENI, per germline. The chain's CDR3 is CASSRERTEYEQYF. DNA for the CDR3: TGTGCCAGCTCACGAGAAAGGACAGAATACGAGCAGTACTTC.

The rearrangement joins TRBV11-2 to TRBJ1-1, with D possibly matching TRBD1 (6 bases). CDR1 SGHAT and CDR2 FQNNGV come from the germline V gene. V dropped 3 bases and J dropped 5 bases, with 13 bases sitting between them. This CDR3 is built from 14 residues. This chain's CDR3 is CASSFPGAWTEAFF. The CDR3 DNA follows: TGTGCCAGCAGCTTTCCAGGGGCCTGGACTGAAGCTTTCTTT.

The chain links TRBV6-5 to TRBJ1-4, with D perhaps matching TRBD1 (5 bases). The CDR3 is 15 residues long. From germline, CDR1 is MNHEY and CDR2 SVGAGI. V was shortened by 6 bases and J by 8 bases, with 19 bases between the two germline ends. The CDR3 DNA sequence: TGTGCCAGCAGCCTTGGCGGGGGAAGAGGAGAAAAACTGTTTTTT. Translation: CASSLGGGRGEKLFF.

This sequence joins TRBV5-1 and TRBJ2-2; TRBD1 aligns across 7 bases. Per germline, CDR1 SGHRS and CDR2 YFSETQ. There are 15 residues in the CDR3. V lost 4 bases to trimming and J lost 2 bases; unmatched junction nucleotides: 5. The CDR3 spells CASSKGTENTGELFF. As DNA, the CDR3 is TGCGCCAGCAGCAAGGGGACAGAAAACACCGGGGAGCTGTTTTTT. The entire variable domain, with the rest obtained from reference TRBV5-1 and TRBJ2-2, is as follows: KAGVTQTPRYLIKTRGQQVTLSCSPISGHRSVSWYQQTPGQGLQFLFEYFSETQRNKGNFPGRFSGRQFSNSRSEMNVSTLELGDSALYLCASSKGTENTGELFFGEGSRLTVL.

The CDR3 DNA is TGTGCCAGCAGCCAAGAACTAACAGGGCCCTACGGCTACACCTTC. Protein: CASSQELTGPYGYTF. This sequence joins TRBV3-1 (or the pseudogene TRBV3-2) and TRBJ1-2; maybe TRBD1 (6 bases). V shed 0 bases and J shed 8 bases, with 16 bases lying between them. From germline, CDR1 is LGHDT and CDR2 YNNKEL (reference sequence). This CDR3 spans 15 amino acids.

CDR3 amino acids: CASSIRDYGYTF. The CDR3 bases are TGTGCCAGTAGTATTCGGGACTATGGCTACACCTTC. V and J are TRBV19 and TRBJ1-2, with D hard to call. Germline assignment: CDR1 LNHDA and CDR2 SQIVND (reference sequence). This CDR3 contains 12 residues. V dropped 3 bases and J dropped 3 bases, with 5 bases sitting between them.

This clone showed up just once. The CDR3 sequence is CASSQGTGENTEAFF. The CDR3 bases are TGTGCCAGCAGCCAAGGGACAGGGGAGAACACTGAAGCTTTCTTT. The rearrangement joins TRBV3-1 (or the pseudogene TRBV3-2) to TRBJ1-1; the match to TRBD1 covers 9 bases. Trimming took 1 base from V and 1 from J; bases not matched to a gene: 1. The CDR3 totals 15 residues. Germline CDR1 and CDR2: LGHDT and YNNKEL (reference sequence).

V usage is TRBV28 and J usage is TRBJ1-1; unclear D gene. V shed 0 bases and J shed 8 bases, with 7 bases lying between them. The CDR3 contains 12 residues. Germline CDR1 and CDR2: MDHEN and SYDVKM. The CDR3 loop is CASSLWGREAFF. The CDR3 nucleotides are TGTGCCAGCAGTTTATGGGGTAGGGAAGCTTTCTTT.

CDR3 bases: TGTGCCAGCAGCCAAGTAGCCGGCGGCACTTTTAACACTGAAGCTTTCTTT. Residues: CASSQVAGGTFNTEAFF. The gene calls are TRBV14 and TRBJ1-1; D gene unclear. The germline gives CDR1 SGHDN, CDR2 FVKESK. The CDR3 spans 17 residues. The ends were cut back, 1 base at V and 2 bases at J, with 17 bases in the middle. The full variable domain, completed using reference TRBV14 and TRBJ1-1, is EAGVTQFPSHSVIEKGQTVTLRCDPISGHDNLYWYRRVMGKEIKFLLHFVKESKQDESGMPNNRFLAERTGGTYSTLKVQPAELEDSGVYFCASSQVAGGTFNTEAFFGQGTRLTVV.

This chain links TRBV5-4 with TRBJ2-1, with unresolved D. V was clipped by 4 bases and J by 4 bases, with 12 bases between them. CDR1 is SGHNT and CDR2 is YYREEE in the germline V gene (reference sequence). The CDR3 spans 14 residues. CDR3 in amino acids: CASSREAEYNEQFF. The DNA for the CDR3 is TGTGCCAGCAGCCGCGAGGCGGAGTACAATGAGCAGTTCTTC.

Notes on this clone: The same CDR3 can be traced to other DNA sequences in this sample. The chain joins TRBV6-5 to TRBJ2-6; D unclear. Germline CDR1 MNHEY, CDR2 SVGAGI. This CDR3 is built from 15 residues. Trimming cost V 2 bases and J 4 bases, with 9 bases left between them. The CDR3 DNA reads TGTGCCAGCAGTTACAGCCGACCCGGGGCCAACGTCCTGACTTTC. This encodes CASSYSRPGANVLTF.

This clone appeared a single time. V usage is TRBV28 and J usage is TRBJ1-1, with 7 bases identical to TRBD1. Germline V gene lookup returns CDR1 MDHEN and CDR2 SYDVKM. The CDR3 sequence is 14 residues long. In DNA, the CDR3 is TGTGTACACTCGGGGCCGACAGGGCTCACTGAAGCTTTCTTT. The encoded protein is CVHSGPTGLTEAFF.

This chain links TRBV2 with TRBJ1-5; 8 bases agree with TRBD1. V shed 2 bases and J 6 bases; nucleotides not matched to a gene: 3. The CDR3 is 14 residues long. CDR1 SNHLY and CDR2 FYNNEI come from the germline V gene. The CDR3 sequence: CASSETGGSQPQHF. CDR3 bases: TGTGCCAGCAGTGAAACAGGGGGAAGTCAGCCCCAGCATTTT.

The chain uses TRBV3-1 (or the pseudogene TRBV3-2) and TRBJ2-5; 7 nucleotides line up with TRBD1. The CDR3 has 15 residues. Germline trimming cut 4 bases from V and 5 bases from J; bases unmatched to any gene: 10. Per germline, CDR1 LGHDT and CDR2 YNNKEL (reference sequence). Written as DNA, the CDR3 is TGTGCCAGCAGCCCGCCGACAGGGACGGGGGAGACCCAGTACTTC. This translates into CASSPPTGTGETQYF.

The chain employs TRBV4-1 and TRBJ1-1; TRBD1 aligns across 7 bases. Germline values: CDR1 MGHRA, CDR2 YSYEKL. Trimming cost V 5 bases and J 3 bases; bases outside gene matches: 12. The CDR3 is made up of 16 amino acids. The CDR3 nucleotides are TGCGCCAGCAGCGGTCCCCCGAGGGGGCAGGACACTGAAGCTTTCTTT. This translates into CASSGPPRGQDTEAFF.

In this sample, this clone turned up once. The chain combines TRBV5-1 with TRBJ2-3, with 10 positions matching TRBD2. Germline CDR1 reads SGHRS; CDR2 reads YFSETQ. V lost 4 bases and J lost 1; bases outside the gene matches: 6. The CDR3 contains 16 residues. The CDR3 reads CASSRSGTSGTDTQYF. The CDR3 DNA is TGCGCCAGCAGCCGTTCCGGGACTAGCGGCACAGATACGCAGTATTTT. Variable domain in full (rest from reference TRBV5-1 and TRBJ2-3): KAGVTQTPRYLIKTRGQQVTLSCSPISGHRSVSWYQQTPGQGLQFLFEYFSETQRNKGNFPGRFSGRQFSNSRSEMNVSTLELGDSALYLCASSRSGTSGTDTQYFGPGTRLTVL.

V gene TRBV4-2 combines with J gene TRBJ2-2; D not resolved. CDR3 length: 16 residues. V was trimmed by 3 bases and J by 8 bases, leaving 19 bases between them. Per germline, CDR1 LGHNA and CDR2 YNFKEQ. DNA of the CDR3: TGTGCCAGCAGCCACGTAGACACGTTCCTCGGGGGGGAGCTGTTTTTT. Translated: CASSHVDTFLGGELFF.

This clone showed up just once. The chain couples TRBV10-3 to TRBJ2-1, with 7 bases aligning to TRBD2. This CDR3 has 16 residues. The V gene end was trimmed by 2 bases and the J gene end by 8 bases; junction bases not matched to a gene: 12. Germline assignment: CDR1 ENHRY and CDR2 SYGVKD. The CDR3 protein is CAISEGGSQVIDEQFF. In nucleotides, the CDR3 is TGTGCCATCAGTGAGGGCGGGAGCCAGGTAATCGATGAGCAGTTCTTC.